Each of the 20 T cell receptor beta chains below was sequenced from the same sample in a study of lymphopenia after photon versus proton radiotherapy. TCRdb keeps only in-frame clones here, not all; method: immunoSEQ multiplex PCR. The table has more than 30,000 clones, about 83% seen once. The sample in question was peripheral blood, obtained from a patient treated with photon-based radiotherapy. The receptors were sampled from a man aged 50 or older with gastric cancer.

The chain combines TRBV28 with TRBJ2-5; D is perhaps TRBD1 or TRBD2 (6 bases each). The tail of the sequence fits TRBJ2-7 better, so the J call may be wrong. This CDR3 has 15 amino acids. CDR1 is MDHEN, CDR2 SYDVKM, per germline. CDR3 nucleotide sequence: TGTGCCACCCCCGGCCGTCGGGGGCCCACCTACGAGCAGTACTTC. Amino acids: CATPGRRGPTYEQYF.

This clone came up once. The chain uses TRBV19 and TRBJ1-5; D unclear. The CDR3 is made up of 14 amino acids. The germline V and J ends were trimmed by 1 base and 2 bases, with 6 bases remaining between them. Per germline, CDR1 LNHDA and CDR2 SQIVND (reference sequence). The CDR3 sequence: CASSIADGNQPQHF. The CDR3 DNA follows: TGTGCCAGTAGTATAGCGGACGGCAATCAGCCCCAGCATTTT. Combining the CDR3 with reference TRBV19 and TRBJ1-5 gives the whole variable domain DGGITQSPKYLFRKEGQNVTLSCEQNLNHDAMYWYRQDPGQGLRLIYYSQIVNDFQKGDIAEGYSVSREKKESFPLTVTSAQKNPTAFYLCASSIADGNQPQHFGDGTRLSIL.

This chain uses TRBV9 with TRBJ2-2; D is unclear. V shed 2 bases and J shed 6 bases, with 8 bases lying between them. The CDR3 is made up of 13 amino acids. Germline-derived CDR1 and CDR2 are SGDLS and YYNGEE. The CDR3 sequence is CASSVLFSGELFF. The CDR3 nucleotides read TGTGCCAGCAGCGTTCTTTTCTCCGGGGAGCTGTTTTTT.

The chain uses TRBV9 and TRBJ2-3; D ambiguous. This CDR3 has 14 amino acids. The V end lost 3 bases, the J end lost 8 bases, and 16 bases lay between the germline ends. CDR1 is SGDLS and CDR2 is YYNGEE in the germline V gene. The CDR3 here is CASSAEWGPTTQYF. The CDR3 nucleotides are TGTGCCAGCAGCGCGGAGTGGGGTCCTACTACGCAGTATTTT.

The genes are TRBV5-6 and TRBJ2-7, with D unresolved. The V gene's germline CDR1 is SGHDT and CDR2 YYEEEE. Deletions cut 4 bases from V and 5 bases from J, with 7 bases between. There are 11 residues in the CDR3. Here the CDR3 DNA reads TGTGCCAGCAGCGTAACCCACGAGCAGTACTTC. Encoded protein: CASSVTHEQYF.

For this clone: Other nucleotide sequences from this sample produce the same CDR3. The gene calls are TRBV6-6 and TRBJ2-5; no firm D call. V was trimmed by 5 bases and J by 5 bases, leaving 3 bases between them. CDR3 length: 10 residues. Germline lookup yields CDR1 MNHNY and CDR2 SVGAGI (reference sequence). In DNA form, the CDR3 reads TGTGCCAGCAGTCGCGAGACCCAGTACTTC. Protein: CASSRETQYF.

This chain joins TRBV6-1 and TRBJ1-1; a weak D match, TRBD1 (5 bases). Trimming shortened V by 0 bases and J by 4 bases, and 9 bases separated the two germline ends. The length of the CDR3 is 14 residues. The germline CDR1 and CDR2 sequences are MNHNS and SASEGT. CDR3 sequence (DNA): TGTGCCAGCAGTGAAGCTGGTAGGGGCACTGAAGCTTTCTTT. Translation: CASSEAGRGTEAFF.

The chain links TRBV7-2 to TRBJ2-7, with D maybe TRBD2 (5 bases). V lost 1 base and J lost 0, with 10 bases in between. Germline V CDR1 and CDR2: SGHTA, FQGNSA. The CDR3 consists of 15 residues. CDR3 sequence (DNA): TGTGCCAGCAGCTTAGGAGACGCGGGCTCCTACGAGCAGTACTTC. Translation: CASSLGDAGSYEQYF.

CDR3 nucleotide sequence: TGTGCCAGCAGCTCAGTAAACAGGGGTGCCGACGAGCAGTACTTC. Translation: CASSSVNRGADEQYF. The chain is built from TRBV5-5 and TRBJ2-7; 7 bases agree with TRBD1. There are 15 residues in the CDR3. Trimming removed 3 bases from V and 5 bases from J; junction bases left unmatched: 11. Germline lookup yields CDR1 SGHKS and CDR2 YYEKEE (reference sequence).

The rearrangement links TRBV18 to TRBJ2-7; TRBD2 matches at 12 bases. Per the germline V gene, CDR1 is KGHSH and CDR2 is LQKENI. The CDR3 covers 15 residues. V gave up 5 bases and J gave up 5 bases; unmatched junction bases: 7. CDR3 sequence: CASSTRTSGTDEQYF. The CDR3 bases are TGTGCCAGCTCAACCAGGACTAGCGGGACAGACGAGCAGTACTTC.

V gene TRBV18 combines with J gene TRBJ2-1, with TRBD1 matching over 9 bases. Germline CDR1 KGHSH, CDR2 LQKENI. This CDR3 region has 18 residues. The V and J ends lost 2 bases and 6 bases, in that order; junction bases with no gene match: 14. The CDR3 protein is CASSPYNLRDRDINEQFF. In DNA form, the CDR3 reads TGTGCCAGCTCACCATACAACCTGCGGGACAGGGATATCAATGAGCAGTTCTTC.

The chain links TRBV7-9 to TRBJ1-2; D may be TRBD1 (6 bases). The CDR3 length is 16 residues. Trimming shortened V by 3 bases and J by 0 bases, and 14 bases separated the two germline ends. Germline V CDR1 and CDR2: SEHNR, FQNEAQ (reference sequence). DNA for the CDR3: TGTGCCAGCAGCTTTTGGACAGCCTCTGCTAACTATGGCTACACCTTC. This gives the protein CASSFWTASANYGYTF.

This chain joins TRBV28 and TRBJ1-5, with 7 bases matching TRBD1. The CDR3 spans 16 residues. Unmatched junction bases numbered 10, after V lost 6 bases and J lost 2 bases. The germline gives CDR1 MDHEN, CDR2 SYDVKM. In nucleotides, the CDR3 is TGTGCCAGCAGCACCGGGACCCAGGGGGGCAATCAGCCCCAGCATTTT. It encodes CASSTGTQGGNQPQHF.

The chain employs TRBV27 and TRBJ1-1; tentative D call: TRBD1 (5 bases). Germline V gives CDR1 MNHEY, CDR2 SMNVEV (reference sequence). The CDR3 contains 15 residues. Trimming left V 2 bases short and J 4 bases short, with 14 bases between. CDR3: CASSLEAGRGTEAFF. Here the CDR3 DNA reads TGTGCCAGCAGTTTAGAGGCAGGGAGGGGCACTGAAGCTTTCTTT.

The CDR3 protein is CASSQGGQTEAFF. The CDR3 DNA is TGCGCCAGCAGCCAAGGGGGACAGACTGAAGCTTTCTTT. The V gene is TRBV4-3, the J gene TRBJ1-1, with TRBD1 matching over 7 bases. Trimming took 1 base from V and 5 from J; bases not matched to a gene: 1. The CDR3 runs to 13 residues. Germline CDR1 is LGHNA and CDR2 is YSLEER.

The gene calls are TRBV5-6 and TRBJ1-2, with D perhaps matching TRBD1 (6 bases). The CDR3 runs 14 residues. Between the trimmed V and J ends, which lost 1 base and 4 bases, there was a span of 11 bases. Germline lookup yields CDR1 SGHDT and CDR2 YYEEEE. This chain's CDR3 is CASSLTGISYGYTF. The CDR3, as DNA: TGTGCCAGCAGCTTGACAGGGATTTCCTATGGCTACACCTTC.

V usage is TRBV29-1 and J usage is TRBJ1-3; D remains ambiguous. Germline V gives CDR1 SQVTM, CDR2 ANQGSEA. Deletions cut 5 bases from V and 0 bases from J, with 14 bases between. The CDR3 contains 15 residues. The CDR3 DNA follows: TGCAGCGTTATCGGCCCGCGCCGCTCTGGAAACACCATATATTTT. Encoded protein: CSVIGPRRSGNTIYF.

The chain recombines TRBV25-1 with TRBJ1-5, with TRBD1 matching 7 bases. The V segment lost 5 bases and the J segment 4 bases; nucleotides outside the gene matches: 11. The length of the CDR3 is 16 residues. The V gene's germline CDR1 is MGHDK and CDR2 SYGVNS. CDR3 in amino acids: CASSPGRGLRNQPQHF. In DNA, the CDR3 is TGTGCCAGCAGTCCCGGGAGGGGGCTAAGGAATCAGCCCCAGCATTTT.

This clone showed up just a few times. V and J are TRBV6-1 and TRBJ2-2; the D gene is possibly TRBD1 (6 bases). V shed 10 bases and J shed 2 bases, with 11 bases lying between them. This CDR3 spans 13 amino acids. CDR1 and CDR2 (germline): MNHNS, SASEGT. The CDR3 nucleotides are TGTGCCACCAGGGGAAGAAACACCGGGGAGCTGTTTTTT. Protein product: CATRGRNTGELFF.

The CDR3 region is CSVPRDSGNEQYF. CDR3 DNA sequence: TGCAGCGTCCCCCGGGACAGTGGAAACGAGCAGTACTTC. The gene calls are TRBV29-1 and TRBJ2-7; TRBD1 matches 7 bases. Germline lookup yields CDR1 SQVTM and CDR2 ANQGSEA. The CDR3 sequence is 13 residues long. The V and J ends lost 6 bases and 5 bases, in that order; junction bases with no gene match: 10.